What follows describes a single T cell receptor beta chain. Its recognized antigen is unknown. There are no base qualities to consult, and no much larger clone falls within one base. These data are taken from a study of T cell repertoires in cytomegalovirus infection (dated by TCRdb to between 2019 and 2020). Notes on the research overall: Recently identified HLA-C-restricted CMV epitopes, whose presentation resists viral immunomodulation, were targeted by peptide stimulations together with well-studied HLA-B-restricted epitopes. The HLA type of each donor mattered for the analysis, because public TCR beta signatures pointed to carriage of CMV infection along with the matching HLA type.

TCRdb names Illumina HiSeq 1500 as the instrument used. TCRdb passed the public sequencing reads through fastp at Q25 and MiXCR, retaining productive beta sequences. One record per CDR3 amino acid sequence lists the most common genes and DNA. A total of hundreds of thousands of distinct CDR3 sequences appear in this sample, roughly 42% of them only once. The ten largest clones add up to about 45% of the sample. Spanning cysteine to phenylalanine, the CDR3 consists of 15 amino acids. Just CDR3 DNA is preserved here, 45 bases in frame from base 1. V is cut by 3 bases and J by 0 bases, and the space between the germline ends is 8 bases. From a lookup of the germline V gene (reference sequence), CDR1 and CDR2 are LNHDA and SQIVND. Findings and caveats that apply to the study as a whole: The ex vivo response was dominated by HLA-C-restricted CMV-specific TCR beta clonotypes, which also provided the single most frequent clonotype in two of eight donors. In both this cohort and an independent cohort of approximately 350 donors, the cumulative frequency of public TCR beta family members distinguished carriers of CMV infection plus the relevant HLA type.

The treatment or condition label corresponds to: in vitro stimulation with specific CMV peptide epitopes to enrich CMV-specific T cells. The chain is assembled from TRBV19 and TRBJ2-2, with an unclear D gene assignment. This receptor was taken from a human donor in good health (CMV status not recorded). Some clones in this sample may be carry-over from other donors' samples. Sequences were derived from cultured PBMCs, sampled from culture after CMV antigen stimulation. The DNA reads TGTGCCAGTAGTATGTCCACCACGAACACCGGGGAGCTGTTTTTT. This sequence encodes CASSMSTTNTGELFF.